These 32 T cell receptor beta chains were sequenced from one sample in a study of OX40 agonist ivuxolimab in advanced cancers. Sequencing used immunoSEQ multiplex PCR; TCRdb keeps in-frame clones, though not all of them. The table includes about 65,000 clones, roughly 87% detected once. Material: CD4+ or CD8+ T cells sorted from blood, obtained in a trial of the OX40 agonist ivuxolimab. The receptors stem from an adult with an advanced solid tumor such as melanoma, head and neck, liver or kidney cancer.

V is TRBV27 and J is TRBJ1-1; maybe TRBD1 (6 bases). V was cut by 4 bases and J by 4 bases, with 10 bases left in between. Germline CDR1 is MNHEY and CDR2 is SMNVEV (reference sequence). This CDR3 is built from 13 residues. The DNA for the CDR3 is TGTGCCAGCAGTTCAACAGGGCCCACTGAAGCTTTCTTT. Translating it yields CASSSTGPTEAFF.

This chain joins TRBV19 and TRBJ1-5; D is perhaps TRBD1 (5 bases). Trimming pared 6 bases from V and 0 bases from J, leaving 9 bases between. There are 14 residues in the CDR3. The germline CDR1 and CDR2 sequences are LNHDA and SQIVND (reference sequence). The CDR3 coding sequence is TGTGCCAGTAGGGCCGGGGGTAGCAATCAGCCCCAGCATTTT. Its translation: CASRAGGSNQPQHF.

The rearrangement joins TRBV9 to TRBJ1-6, with 7 bases identical to TRBD1. The germline V gene has CDR1 SGDLS and CDR2 YYNGEE. CDR3 size: 13 residues. Unmatched junction bases numbered 0, after V lost 2 bases and J lost 7 bases. The CDR3 coding sequence is TGTGCCAGCAGCGTCAGGGGGAATTCACCCCTCCACTTT. Translated: CASSVRGNSPLHF.

This chain connects TRBV4-1 to TRBJ1-3; TRBD1 is a possible D gene (5 bases). The CDR3 has 15 residues. CDR1 is MGHRA and CDR2 is YSYEKL in the germline V gene. The ends were cut back, 4 bases at V and 0 bases at J, with 10 bases in the middle. CDR3 bases: TGCGCCAGCAGCCGGGGACGTATCTCTGGAAACACCATATATTTT. This codes for CASSRGRISGNTIYF.

The chain couples TRBV19 to TRBJ1-4; D unclear. V was cut by 5 bases and J by 0 bases, with 19 bases left in between. CDR1 LNHDA and CDR2 SQIVND come from the germline V gene (reference sequence). This CDR3 has 18 residues. The CDR3 loop is CASSLPSGSRATNEKLFF. Written as DNA, the CDR3 is TGTGCCAGTAGTCTTCCGTCGGGGAGCAGAGCAACTAATGAAAAACTGTTTTTT.

V is TRBV7-8 and J is TRBJ2-7; D ambiguous. CDR1 and CDR2 from the germline V gene are SGHVS and FQNEAQ. Trimming took 3 bases from V and 5 from J, leaving 5 bases between them. The CDR3 loop spans 11 amino acids. Here the CDR3 reads CASSFQDEQYF. The CDR3 DNA follows: TGTGCCAGCAGCTTCCAGGACGAGCAGTACTTC.

This clone was counted a single time. Here the CDR3 DNA reads TGCAGCGTTGAAATGGGGGACGACAGAATTAACTATGGCTACACCTTC. This translates into CSVEMGDDRINYGYTF. The chain links TRBV29-1 to TRBJ1-2; a possible D gene is TRBD1 (5 bases). V shed 2 bases and J shed 1 base, with 17 bases lying between them. The length of the CDR3 is 16 residues. CDR1 and CDR2 (germline): SQVTM, ANQGSEA.

The J gene is TRBJ1-4, the V gene TRBV15, with no clear D. The V end lost 3 bases, the J end lost 2 bases, and 13 bases lay between the germline ends. Germline CDR1 and CDR2: LNHNV and YYDKDF (reference sequence). The CDR3 sequence is 16 residues long. CDR3 sequence: CATSSLRTPTNEKLFF. The CDR3 DNA reads TGTGCCACCAGCAGCTTGAGGACCCCGACTAATGAAAAACTGTTTTTT.

V and J are TRBV5-1 and TRBJ1-6; D remains unclear. CDR3 size: 14 residues. The V end was cut by 4 bases, the J end by 7 bases, with 12 bases between. The germline V gene encodes CDR1 SGHRS and CDR2 YFSETQ. The CDR3 region has the DNA TGCGCCAGCAGCACGGACCCAAACAATTCACCCCTCCACTTT. This codes for CASSTDPNNSPLHF. The entire variable domain, with the rest obtained from reference TRBV5-1 and TRBJ1-6, is as follows: KAGVTQTPRYLIKTRGQQVTLSCSPISGHRSVSWYQQTPGQGLQFLFEYFSETQRNKGNFPGRFSGRQFSNSRSEMNVSTLELGDSALYLCASSTDPNNSPLHFGNGTRLTVT.

This chain connects TRBV9 to TRBJ2-3, with D possibly matching TRBD1 (5 bases). Trimming cost V 0 bases and J 1 base, with 9 bases left between them. In germline, CDR1 is SGDLS, CDR2 YYNGEE. The CDR3 covers 15 residues. This CDR3 reads CASSVEGAGTDTQYF. The CDR3, as DNA: TGTGCCAGCAGCGTAGAAGGGGCGGGCACAGATACGCAGTATTTT.

This chain links TRBV11-3 with TRBJ2-2; TRBD1 might be the D (6 bases). CDR1 is SGHNT, CDR2 YENEEA, per germline. The length of the CDR3 is 16 residues. V dropped 4 bases and J dropped 6 bases, with 18 bases sitting between them. The CDR3 DNA follows: TGTGCCAGCAGCTCACAGGGAAGTTGGGGCCCCGGGGAGCTGTTTTTT. Translated: CASSSQGSWGPGELFF.

The CDR3 nucleotides are TGTGCCAGTAGAGGAGGGCGGGCAACAGCGGGGGTCACCCGGAACAATGAGCAGTTCTTC. Amino acids: CASRGGRATAGVTRNNEQFF. The V gene is TRBV19, the J gene TRBJ2-1; TRBD2 matches 8 bases. The length of the CDR3 is 20 residues. V was pared by 6 bases and J by 5 bases, with 24 bases of the junction left unmatched. CDR1 is LNHDA and CDR2 is SQIVND in the germline V gene (reference sequence).

The chain is built from TRBV27 and TRBJ2-6; 7 positions agree with TRBD1. V dropped 5 bases and J dropped 0; count of bases not matched to a gene: 7. The germline CDR1 and CDR2 sequences are MNHEY and SMNVEV (reference sequence). This CDR3 contains 17 residues. The CDR3, as DNA: TGTGCCAGCAGTCTCGGGACAGCCATCTCTGGGGCCAACGTCCTGACTTTC. It specifies CASSLGTAISGANVLTF. Together with reference TRBV27 and TRBJ2-6, the CDR3 gives the full variable domain: EAQVTQNPRYLITVTGKKLTVTCSQNMNHEYMSWYRQDPGLGLRQIYYSMNVEVTDKGDVPEGYKVSRKEKRNFPLILESPSPNQTSLYFCASSLGTAISGANVLTFGAGSRLTVL.

V usage is TRBV19 and J usage is TRBJ2-5; 9 bases align to TRBD1. V shed 6 bases and J 3 bases; nucleotides not matched to a gene: 17. The CDR3 has 18 residues. In germline, CDR1 is LNHDA, CDR2 SQIVND (reference sequence). Here the CDR3 reads CASSFGTGFRLPKETQYF. The CDR3 nucleotides are TGTGCCAGTAGCTTCGGGACAGGGTTTCGCCTTCCCAAAGAGACCCAGTACTTC.

The table lists this clone with a count of one. The V and J genes are TRBV9 and TRBJ2-2, with 7 positions matching TRBD1. Germline values: CDR1 SGDLS, CDR2 YYNGEE. V was clipped by 3 bases and J by 1 base; unmatched bases: 3. The CDR3 is 15 amino acids. The DNA for the CDR3 is TGTGCCAGCAGCGGACAGGGATGGAACACCGGGGAGCTGTTTTTT. Amino acids: CASSGQGWNTGELFF.

This rearrangement joins TRBV6-5 to TRBJ2-7, with D maybe TRBD1 (6 bases). Per the germline V gene, CDR1 is MNHEY and CDR2 is SVGAGI. V was cut by 8 bases and J by 5 bases, with 10 bases left in between. The length of the CDR3 is 11 residues. CDR3: CASQGPHEQYF. CDR3 nucleotides: TGTGCCAGCCAGGGGCCCCACGAGCAGTACTTC.

The chain joins TRBV21-1 to TRBJ1-5. TRBV21-1 is a recognized pseudogene. The length of the CDR3 is 17 residues. CDR3 amino acids: CASSKPFWDGSNQPQHF. The DNA for the CDR3 is TGTGCCAGCAGCAAACCCTTCTGGGACGGGAGCAATCAGCCCCAGCATTTT.

This chain links TRBV5-1 with TRBJ1-1; D is unresolved. Between the trimmed V and J ends, which lost 0 bases and 1 base, there was a span of 7 bases. CDR1 is SGHRS and CDR2 is YFSETQ in the germline V gene. This CDR3 region has 14 residues. CDR3 in amino acids: CASSLDRQNTEAFF. CDR3 nucleotide sequence: TGCGCCAGCAGCTTGGACAGACAGAACACTGAAGCTTTCTTT. Full variable domain (missing parts from reference TRBV5-1 and TRBJ1-1): KAGVTQTPRYLIKTRGQQVTLSCSPISGHRSVSWYQQTPGQGLQFLFEYFSETQRNKGNFPGRFSGRQFSNSRSEMNVSTLELGDSALYLCASSLDRQNTEAFFGQGTRLTVV.

The rearrangement links TRBV20-1 to TRBJ1-2; 9 positions match TRBD1. The CDR3 is 10 amino acids. Germline V CDR1 and CDR2: DFQATT, SNEGSKA (reference sequence). The CDR3 nucleotides are TGCTCAGGACAGGGGCCGGGCTACACCTTC. Encoded protein: CSGQGPGYTF.

In the case of this clone: The sample contains more than one DNA sequence encoding this CDR3. The chain joins TRBV5-5 to TRBJ1-2; D is unresolved. This CDR3 spans 13 amino acids. The V gene lost 4 bases and the J gene lost 2 bases, with 9 bases spanning the gap. The germline V gene encodes CDR1 SGHKS and CDR2 YYEKEE (reference sequence). The CDR3: CASSAGRNYGYTF. The CDR3, as DNA: TGTGCCAGCAGCGCCGGACGGAACTATGGCTACACCTTC.

The chain joins TRBV19 to TRBJ2-7; 9 bases align to TRBD1. The CDR3 is 14 amino acids. Germline trimming cut 3 bases from V and 2 bases from J; bases unmatched to any gene: 2. Germline CDR1 LNHDA, CDR2 SQIVND (reference sequence). The CDR3 sequence is CASSMRQGAYEQYF. CDR3 nucleotides: TGTGCCAGTAGTATGCGACAGGGGGCCTACGAGCAGTACTTC.

The CDR3 DNA reads TGTGCCAGCAGTTACTATTCGGGGGCCGGTAATGAAAAACTGTTTTTT. It codes for CASSYYSGAGNEKLFF. The gene calls are TRBV6-5 and TRBJ1-4, with a weak D call TRBD1 (6 bases). The germline V gene has CDR1 MNHEY and CDR2 SVGAGI. The CDR3 loop spans 16 amino acids. Trimming took off 1 base at V and 4 bases at J, with 13 bases between the two ends.

This chain uses TRBV28 with TRBJ2-5; D unresolved. The CDR3 has 12 residues. The V gene lost 5 bases and the J gene lost 5 bases, with 9 bases spanning the gap. Germline assignment: CDR1 MDHEN and CDR2 SYDVKM. The CDR3 here is CASSRMRETQYF. The CDR3 nucleotides read TGTGCCAGCAGTCGGATGAGGGAGACCCAGTACTTC.

The V call is TRBV19, the J call TRBJ1-1; D gene unclear. The V gene lost 7 bases and the J gene lost 1 base, with 16 bases spanning the gap. The CDR3 extends over 15 amino acids. Germline values: CDR1 LNHDA, CDR2 SQIVND (reference sequence). The CDR3 DNA follows: TGTGCCAGTACCCAGATGGAGATAGGGAACACTGAAGCTTTCTTT. As protein: CASTQMEIGNTEAFF.

CDR3 in DNA: TGTGCCAGCAGCTTACCCCGCAGGGCAGATACGCAGTATTTT. Amino acids: CASSLPRRADTQYF. The chain combines TRBV5-4 with TRBJ2-3; D is possibly TRBD1 (5 bases). CDR1 and CDR2 from the germline V gene are SGHNT and YYREEE (reference sequence). V was pared by 2 bases and J by 4 bases, with 11 bases between. CDR3 length: 14 amino acids. The full variable domain, completed using reference TRBV5-4 and TRBJ2-3, is ETGVTQSPTHLIKTRGQQVTLRCSSQSGHNTVSWYQQALGQGPQFIFQYYREEENGRGNFPPRFSGLQFPNYSSELNVNALELDDSALYLCASSLPRRADTQYFGPGTRLTVL.

The count of this clone is one. This chain links TRBV7-9 with TRBJ1-1; 7 positions match TRBD1. V lost 5 bases, J lost 7 bases, and 10 bases stayed unmatched. Germline V gene lookup returns CDR1 SEHNR and CDR2 FQNEAQ (reference sequence). The CDR3 loop spans 14 amino acids. The CDR3 region has the DNA TGTGCCAGCAGCCCGCTGACAGGGCGGGGTGAAGCTTTCTTT. Amino acid sequence: CASSPLTGRGEAFF.

The V call is TRBV19, the J call TRBJ1-5; 8 bases map to TRBD1. This CDR3 has 16 residues. V was pared by 5 bases and J by 1 base, with 7 bases of the junction left unmatched. CDR1 and CDR2 (germline): LNHDA, SQIVND (reference sequence). The CDR3 DNA is TGTGCCAGTAGTCTACAGGGGGGTTTGAGCAATCAGCCCCAGCATTTT. Its translation is CASSLQGGLSNQPQHF.

The rearrangement joins TRBV25-1 to TRBJ1-2; a weak D match, TRBD1 (5 bases). CDR3 length equals 17 residues. Trimming cost V 4 bases and J 0 bases, with 18 bases left between them. Germline CDR1 reads MGHDK; CDR2 reads SYGVNS. CDR3 in amino acids: CASSGPGRIRSNYGYTF. The CDR3 DNA reads as TGTGCCAGCAGTGGGCCGGGACGGATAAGATCTAACTATGGCTACACCTTC.

The chain uses TRBV7-3 and TRBJ2-1; 12 bases match TRBD2. The J segment lost 10 bases and the V segment lost 4 bases, leaving 8 bases of the junction unmatched. This CDR3 has 15 amino acids. The germline V gene has CDR1 SGHTA and CDR2 FQGTGA. As DNA, the CDR3 is TGTGCCAGCAGCTCCCAAACTAGCGGGGGGTCCGAGCAGTTCTTC. Protein product: CASSSQTSGGSEQFF.

The gene calls are TRBV11-2 and TRBJ2-3; no clear D gene. Germline CDR1 SGHAT, CDR2 FQNNGV. Trimming took off 3 bases at V and 0 bases at J, with 13 bases between the two ends. CDR3 length: 16 amino acids. The CDR3 sequence is CASSFRLSSSTDTQYF. The CDR3, as DNA: TGTGCCAGCAGCTTCCGGTTGAGCTCTAGCACAGATACGCAGTATTTT.

The V gene is TRBV7-9, the J gene TRBJ1-2; D call uncertain. V lost 5 bases to trimming and J lost 6 bases, with 7 bases between them. The germline V gene encodes CDR1 SEHNR and CDR2 FQNEAQ (reference sequence). The CDR3 contains 11 residues. The CDR3 loop is CASSRLHGYTF. As DNA, the CDR3 is TGTGCCAGCAGCCGGTTGCATGGCTACACCTTC. Based on the CDR3 plus reference TRBV7-9 and TRBJ1-2, the full variable domain is DTGVSQNPRHKITKRGQNVTFRCDPISEHNRLYWYRQTLGQGPEFLTYFQNEAQLEKSRLLSDRFSAERPKGSFSTLEIQRTEQGDSAMYLCASSRLHGYTFGSGTRLTVV.

The rearrangement uses TRBV27 and TRBJ2-7, with 10 bases identical to TRBD2. The CDR3 runs to 19 residues. Germline loops: CDR1 MNHEY, CDR2 SMNVEV (reference sequence). Germline trimming cut 2 bases from V and 5 bases from J; bases unmatched to any gene: 18. The CDR3 coding sequence is TGTGCCAGCAGTTTAAAGGGACTAGCGCGTAGGTCGGGGGGGGACGAGCAGTACTTC. Translated: CASSLKGLARRSGGDEQYF.